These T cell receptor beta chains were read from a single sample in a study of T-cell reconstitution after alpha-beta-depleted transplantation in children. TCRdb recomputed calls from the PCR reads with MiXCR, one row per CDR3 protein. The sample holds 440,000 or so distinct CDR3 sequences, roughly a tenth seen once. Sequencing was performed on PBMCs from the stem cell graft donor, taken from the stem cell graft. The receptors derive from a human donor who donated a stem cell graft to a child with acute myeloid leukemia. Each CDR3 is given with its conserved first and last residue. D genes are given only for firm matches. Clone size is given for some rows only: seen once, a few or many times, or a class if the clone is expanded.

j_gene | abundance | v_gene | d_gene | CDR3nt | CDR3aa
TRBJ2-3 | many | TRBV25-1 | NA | TGTGCCAGCAGACCAGGGTTTGGTGATACGCAGTATTTT | CASRPGFGDTQYF
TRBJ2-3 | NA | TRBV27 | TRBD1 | TGTGCCAGCAGTGCTCAGGGGGCTATTACGCAGTATTTT | CASSAQGAITQYF
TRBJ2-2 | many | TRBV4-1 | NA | TGCGCCAGCAGCCTCCTCGCCGAGGGGGCCGGGGAGCTGTTTTTT | CASSLLAEGAGELFF
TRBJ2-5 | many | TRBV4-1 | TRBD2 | TGCGCCAGCAGCTGGACTAGCGGGGGGCGGGGGGCCCAAGAGACCCAGTACTTC | CASSWTSGGRGAQETQYF
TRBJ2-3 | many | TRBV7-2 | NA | TGTGCCAGCAGCTTAGGGGGGGGCCTTGGAGATACGCAGTATTTT | CASSLGGGLGDTQYF
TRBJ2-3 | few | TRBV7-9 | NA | TGTGCCAGCAGCCAAAGCCCCCTCGGGGGTGAGCAGTATTTT | CASSQSPLGGEQYF
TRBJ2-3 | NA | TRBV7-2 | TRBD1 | TGTGCCAGCAGCGCACAGGGGTCTAGCACAGATACGCAGTATTTT | CASSAQGSSTDTQYF
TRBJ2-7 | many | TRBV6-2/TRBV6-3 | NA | TGTGCCAGCAGTTCCTATGGACTCTCCGAGCAGTACTTC | CASSSYGLSEQYF
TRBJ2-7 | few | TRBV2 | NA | TGTGCCAGCGCACAGGGTTTCGACGAGCAGTACTTC | CASAQGFDEQYF
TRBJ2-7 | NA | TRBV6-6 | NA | TGTGCCAGCAGCGACACAGGGTTCTACGAGCAGTACTTC | CASSDTGFYEQYF
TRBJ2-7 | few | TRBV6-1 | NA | TGTGCCAGCAGAAGACCTGGGGACGGCACCTACGAGCAGTACTTC | CASRRPGDGTYEQYF
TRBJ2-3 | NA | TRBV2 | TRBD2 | TGTGCCAGCGCGGGGACTAGCGGAGGAGATACGCAGTATTTT | CASAGTSGGDTQYF
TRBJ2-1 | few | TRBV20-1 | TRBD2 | TGCAGTGCTAGTATAGCACTAGCGGGAGGGGATGAGCAGTTCTTC | CSASIALAGGDEQFF
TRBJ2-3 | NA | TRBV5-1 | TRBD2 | TGCGCCAGCAGCTCGACTAGCGGGGGGATCTTTAGCACAGATACGCAGTATTTT | CASSSTSGGIFSTDTQYF
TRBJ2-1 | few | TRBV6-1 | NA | TGTGCCAGCAGCCCAGGGAAGGGGAATTCCCGCTCAGGTGAGCAGTTCTTC | CASSPGKGNSRSGEQFF
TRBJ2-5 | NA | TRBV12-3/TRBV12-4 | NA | TGTGCCAGCACCAAGGCGCGGGGTTATTCTGAGGCCCAGTACTTC | CASTKARGYSEAQYF